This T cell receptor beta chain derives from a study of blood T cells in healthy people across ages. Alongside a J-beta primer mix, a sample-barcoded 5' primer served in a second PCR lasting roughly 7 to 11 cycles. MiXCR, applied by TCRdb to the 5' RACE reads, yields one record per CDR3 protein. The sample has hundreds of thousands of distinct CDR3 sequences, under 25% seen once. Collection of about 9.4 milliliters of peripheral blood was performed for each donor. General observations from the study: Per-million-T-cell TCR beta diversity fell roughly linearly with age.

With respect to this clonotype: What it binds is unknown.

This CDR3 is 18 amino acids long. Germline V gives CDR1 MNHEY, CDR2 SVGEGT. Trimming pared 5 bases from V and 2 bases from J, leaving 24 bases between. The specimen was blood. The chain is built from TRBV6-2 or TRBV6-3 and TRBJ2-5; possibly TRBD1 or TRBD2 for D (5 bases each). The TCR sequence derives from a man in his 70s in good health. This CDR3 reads CASSLGRTARTGQETQYF. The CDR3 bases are TGTGCCAGCAGTCTGGGGCGGACCGCTAGGACGGGACAAGAGACCCAGTACTTC.